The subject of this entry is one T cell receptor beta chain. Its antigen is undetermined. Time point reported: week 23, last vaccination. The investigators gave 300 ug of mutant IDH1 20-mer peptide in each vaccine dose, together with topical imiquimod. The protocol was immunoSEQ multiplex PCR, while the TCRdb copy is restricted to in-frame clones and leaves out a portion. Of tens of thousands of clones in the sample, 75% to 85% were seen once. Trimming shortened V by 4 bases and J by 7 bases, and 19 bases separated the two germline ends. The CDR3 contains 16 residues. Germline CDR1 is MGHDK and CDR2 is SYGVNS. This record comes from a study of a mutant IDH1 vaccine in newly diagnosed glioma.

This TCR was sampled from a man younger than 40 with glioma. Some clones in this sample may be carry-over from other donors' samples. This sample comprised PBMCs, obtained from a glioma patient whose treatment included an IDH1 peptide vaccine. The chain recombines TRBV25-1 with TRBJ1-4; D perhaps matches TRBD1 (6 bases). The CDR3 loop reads CASSGARMGGSEKLFF. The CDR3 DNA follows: TGTGCCAGCAGTGGGGCCCGTATGGGGGGCTCTGAAAAACTGTTTTTT. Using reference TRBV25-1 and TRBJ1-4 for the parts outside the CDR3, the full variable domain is EADIYQTPRYLVIGTGKKITLECSQTMGHDKMYWYQQDPGMELHLIHYSYGVNSTEKGDLSSESTVSRIRTEHFPLTLESARPSHTSQYLCASSGARMGGSEKLFFGSGTQLSVL.